Described below is a single T cell receptor beta chain sequence and its context. Its antigen is currently not known. No base qualities exist here, and no much larger clone lies one base off it. The sample comes from a study of PD-L1 blockade in urothelial cancer (dated by TCRdb to between 2016 and 2019). About the full investigation: Every patient began therapy around 2014 and was given atezolizumab 1,200 mg intravenously every 3 weeks. An ECOG performance status of 0 or 1 was recorded for the patients, and 0 to 3 prior chemotherapy regimens had been received by the patients. Blood samples yielded a median of around 150,000 T cells and more than 75,000 unique TCRs, with median clonality 0.080. Progression-free survival longer than 6 months counted as durable clinical benefit, and TCR features were additionally tested against both progression-free and overall survival. Pretreatment tumor samples and matched peripheral blood, collected serially before and after atezolizumab treatment, underwent TCR sequencing. Pretreatment blood TCR-seq was available for nearly 30 patients, at least one posttreatment blood collection was obtained for around 25 patients, and tumor TCR-seq was available for around 25 patients. In the same patients, whole exome sequencing and RNA sequencing of pretreatment tumors were performed in addition to TCR sequencing. About 90% of the roughly 29 patients were identified as males with urothelial cancer of bladder origin, and a prior smoking history was reported by 18 of 29 patients. Somatic, immune and clinical correlates of response to PD-L1 blockade with atezolizumab in urothelial cancer were the focus of an exploratory multi-omic analysis. Blood samples were analyzed 3 weeks after the start of treatment (second dose) and 6 weeks after the start of treatment. Durable clinical benefit was achieved by nine patients and was not achieved by 20 patients. On the study overall, not on this receptor specifically: Improved progression-free and overall survival was associated with having pretreatment peripheral blood TCR clonality below the median. Greater expansion of tumor-associated TCR clones in peripheral blood 3 weeks after the start of treatment was observed in patients with durable benefit (n of about 21, p = 0.022). Small sample size (n of about 30) and many exploratory analyses mean the results are intended to be hypothesis-generating.

Synthetic TCR analog templates were spiked into each PCR so that absolute template abundance could be estimated from read counts. The immunoSEQ assay was used to amplify TCRbeta CDR3 regions from genomic DNA with bias-controlled V and J gene primers. Sequencing of rearranged TCRbeta segments was performed at approximately 20X coverage. As for the authors' bioinformatics: Sequencing errors were corrected by clustering, and CDR3s were annotated against IMGT so that V, D and J genes could be assigned. Out-of-frame and stop-codon sequences were excluded, and only productive TCRbeta rearrangements were used in downstream analyses. To compute clonality, Shannon entropy was normalized by the log of the number of unique productive sequences and then subtracted from one. Fisher's exact test with Benjamini-Hochberg correction, using a cutoff of adjusted p below 0.01, was how clones that differed between time points or between blood and tumor were identified. What TCRdb holds here is the immuneACCESS table cut down to in-frame rearrangements. Part of the clones is not present; checked against another copy, under half of the missing clones reflect an unresolved V gene, and the others are unexplained. Clonal size and the V and J genes are those of that table, whereas D and trimming came from the DNA. Present in this sample are 70,000 to 75,000 clones, around nine tenths of which were seen just once. Clones ranked in the top ten supply roughly 3.4% of the sample.

The germline V and J ends show losses of 2 bases and 2 bases respectively, and no gene match explains 1 base of the junction. Inclusive of the bounding cysteine and phenylalanine, the CDR3 is 14 residues long. The kept DNA is CDR3 alone, 42 bases in frame from the first base. CDR1 and CDR2, looked up from the germline V gene (reference sequence), are MNHNY and SVGAGI. A cohort of 25 to 35 patients with locally advanced or metastatic urothelial carcinoma, treated at Memorial Sloan Kettering on a trial protocol, was included. Peripheral blood mononuclear cells were collected pretreatment and during treatment, with between 1 and 8 total time points per patient. The Qiagen DNeasy Blood extraction kit was used to purify genomic DNA from total PBMCs and tumor samples. Collected pretreatment and during treatment, PBMCs were isolated and stored as previously described.

The V and J genes are TRBV6-6 and TRBJ2-7, with 9 bases matching TRBD1. This TCR was sampled from a man in his 60s with urothelial cancer. This specimen was PBMCs, taken around atezolizumab (anti-PD-L1) treatment. CDR3 sequence: CASSYGTGTYEQYF. The DNA reads TGTGCCAGCAGTTACGGGACAGGGACCTACGAGCAGTACTTC.